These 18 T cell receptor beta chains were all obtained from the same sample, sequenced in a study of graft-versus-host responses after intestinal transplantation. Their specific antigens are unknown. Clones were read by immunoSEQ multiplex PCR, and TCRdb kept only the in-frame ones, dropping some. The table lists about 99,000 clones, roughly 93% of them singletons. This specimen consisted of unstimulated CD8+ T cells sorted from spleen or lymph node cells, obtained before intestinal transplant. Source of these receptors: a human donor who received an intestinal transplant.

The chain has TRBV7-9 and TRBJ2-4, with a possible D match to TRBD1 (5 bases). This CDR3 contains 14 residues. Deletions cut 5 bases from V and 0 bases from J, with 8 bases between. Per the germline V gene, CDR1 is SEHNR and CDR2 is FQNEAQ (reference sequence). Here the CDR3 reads CASSPQGAKNIQYF. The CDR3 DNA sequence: TGTGCCAGCAGCCCCCAGGGAGCCAAAAACATTCAGTACTTC.

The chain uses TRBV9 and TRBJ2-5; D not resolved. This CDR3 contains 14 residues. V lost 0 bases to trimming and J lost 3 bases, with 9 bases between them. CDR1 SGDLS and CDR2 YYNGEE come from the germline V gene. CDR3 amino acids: CASSVDWAEETQYF. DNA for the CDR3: TGTGCCAGCAGCGTAGATTGGGCAGAAGAGACCCAGTACTTC.

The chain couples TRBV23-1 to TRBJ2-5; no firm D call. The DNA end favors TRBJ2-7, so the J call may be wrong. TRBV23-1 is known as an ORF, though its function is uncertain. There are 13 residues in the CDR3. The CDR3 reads CASSQPTVDEQYF. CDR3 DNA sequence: TGCGCCAGCAGTCAACCGACGGTTGACGAGCAGTACTTC.

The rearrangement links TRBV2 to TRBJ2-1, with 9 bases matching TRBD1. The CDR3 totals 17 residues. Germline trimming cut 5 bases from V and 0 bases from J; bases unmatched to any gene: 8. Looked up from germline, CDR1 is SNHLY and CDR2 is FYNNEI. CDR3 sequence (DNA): TGTGCCAGCAGTCTAACACAGGGGGCGAGCTCCTACAATGAGCAGTTCTTC. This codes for CASSLTQGASSYNEQFF.

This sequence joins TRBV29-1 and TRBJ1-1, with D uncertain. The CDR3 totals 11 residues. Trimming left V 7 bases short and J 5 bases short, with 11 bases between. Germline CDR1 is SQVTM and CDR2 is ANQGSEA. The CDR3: CSAEVGTEAFF. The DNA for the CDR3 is TGCAGCGCGGAGGTTGGGACTGAAGCTTTCTTT.

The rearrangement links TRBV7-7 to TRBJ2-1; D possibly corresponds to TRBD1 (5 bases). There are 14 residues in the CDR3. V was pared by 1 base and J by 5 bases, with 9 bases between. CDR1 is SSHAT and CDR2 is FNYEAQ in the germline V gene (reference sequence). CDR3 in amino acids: CASSLEWGDNEQFF. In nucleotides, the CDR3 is TGTGCCAGCAGCTTAGAATGGGGCGACAATGAGCAGTTCTTC.

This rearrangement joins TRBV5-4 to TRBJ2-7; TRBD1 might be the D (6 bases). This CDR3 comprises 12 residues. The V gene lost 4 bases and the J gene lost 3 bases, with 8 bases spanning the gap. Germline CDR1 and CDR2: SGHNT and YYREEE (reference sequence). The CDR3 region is CASSPDSYEQYF. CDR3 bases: TGTGCCAGCAGCCCGGACAGCTACGAGCAGTACTTC.

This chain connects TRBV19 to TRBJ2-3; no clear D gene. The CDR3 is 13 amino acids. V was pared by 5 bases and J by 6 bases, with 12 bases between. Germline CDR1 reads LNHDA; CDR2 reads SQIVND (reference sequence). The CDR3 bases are TGTGCCAGTAGTCCCCAGGAGTCGGATACGCAGTATTTT. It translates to CASSPQESDTQYF.

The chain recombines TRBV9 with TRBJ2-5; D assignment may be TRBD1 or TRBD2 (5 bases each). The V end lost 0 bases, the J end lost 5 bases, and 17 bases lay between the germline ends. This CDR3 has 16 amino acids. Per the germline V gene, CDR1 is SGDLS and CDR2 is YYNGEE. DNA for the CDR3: TGTGCCAGCAGCGTAGGCGAAACAGGACGAGGGGAGACCCAGTACTTC. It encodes CASSVGETGRGETQYF.

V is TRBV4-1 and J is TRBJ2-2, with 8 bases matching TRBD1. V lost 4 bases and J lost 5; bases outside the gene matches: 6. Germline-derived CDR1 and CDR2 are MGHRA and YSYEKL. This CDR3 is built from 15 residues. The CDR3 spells CASSPRTGITGELFF. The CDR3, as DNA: TGCGCCAGCAGCCCTCGGACAGGGATTACCGGGGAGCTGTTTTTT.

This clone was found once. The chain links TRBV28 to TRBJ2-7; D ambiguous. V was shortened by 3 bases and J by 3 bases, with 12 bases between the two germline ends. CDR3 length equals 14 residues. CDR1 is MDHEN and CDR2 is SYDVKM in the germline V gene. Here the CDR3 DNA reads TGTGCCAGCAGTTTTAATCTGGAGATCTACGAGCAGTACTTC. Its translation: CASSFNLEIYEQYF.

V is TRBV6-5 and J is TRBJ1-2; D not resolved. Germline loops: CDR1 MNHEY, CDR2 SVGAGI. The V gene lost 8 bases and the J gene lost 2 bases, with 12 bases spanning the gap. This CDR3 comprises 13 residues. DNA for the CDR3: TGTGCCAGCCTGCACGGACCCAACTATGGCTACACCTTC. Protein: CASLHGPNYGYTF.

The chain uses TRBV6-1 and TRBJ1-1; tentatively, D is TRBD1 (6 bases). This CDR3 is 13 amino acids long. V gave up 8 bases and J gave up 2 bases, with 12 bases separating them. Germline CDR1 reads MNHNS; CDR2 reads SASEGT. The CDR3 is CASEGQINTEAFF. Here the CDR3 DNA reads TGTGCCAGCGAAGGACAGATCAACACTGAAGCTTTCTTT.

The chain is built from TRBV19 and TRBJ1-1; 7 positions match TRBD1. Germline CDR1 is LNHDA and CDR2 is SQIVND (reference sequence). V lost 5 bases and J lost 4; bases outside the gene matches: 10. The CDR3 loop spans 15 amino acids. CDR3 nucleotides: TGTGCCAGTAGTCCTTCGACAGGGTCGGGCACTGAAGCTTTCTTT. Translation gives CASSPSTGSGTEAFF.

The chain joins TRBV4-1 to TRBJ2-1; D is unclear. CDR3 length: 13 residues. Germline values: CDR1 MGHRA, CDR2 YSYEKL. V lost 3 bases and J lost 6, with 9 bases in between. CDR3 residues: CASSHLPGNEQFF. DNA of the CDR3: TGCGCCAGCAGCCACCTCCCAGGCAATGAGCAGTTCTTC.

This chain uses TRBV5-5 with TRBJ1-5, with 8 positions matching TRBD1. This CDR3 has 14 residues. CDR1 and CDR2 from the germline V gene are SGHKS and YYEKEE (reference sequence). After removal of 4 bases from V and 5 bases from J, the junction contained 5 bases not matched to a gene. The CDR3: CASSPGQGDQPQHF. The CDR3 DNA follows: TGTGCCAGCAGCCCCGGACAGGGAGATCAGCCCCAGCATTTT.

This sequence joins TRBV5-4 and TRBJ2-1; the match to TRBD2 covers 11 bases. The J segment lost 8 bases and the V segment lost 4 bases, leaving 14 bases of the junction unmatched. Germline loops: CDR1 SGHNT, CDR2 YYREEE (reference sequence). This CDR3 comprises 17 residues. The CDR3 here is CASSPGPSGGPSDEQFF. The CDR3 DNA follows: TGTGCCAGCAGCCCAGGACCTAGCGGGGGGCCCTCGGATGAGCAGTTCTTC.

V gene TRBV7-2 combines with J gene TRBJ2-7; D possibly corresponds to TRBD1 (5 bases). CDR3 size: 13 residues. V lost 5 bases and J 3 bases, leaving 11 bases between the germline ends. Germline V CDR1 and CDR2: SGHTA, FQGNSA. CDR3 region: CASSPSQGYEQYF. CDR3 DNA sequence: TGTGCCAGCAGCCCTTCCCAGGGCTACGAGCAGTACTTC.